This T cell receptor beta chain comes out of a study of T cell repertoires in cytomegalovirus infection. TCRdb re-derived calls from the reads in MiXCR, one entry per CDR3 protein. This repertoire shows fewer than 300,000 distinct CDR3 sequences, about 23% found once; its top ten account for over 11%. After removal of 5 bases from V and 4 bases from J, the junction contained 11 bases not matched to a gene. The CDR3 extends over 15 amino acids. Germline V gives CDR1 SGHRS, CDR2 YFSETQ. This clonotype occurred a few times. Sequencing input: PBMCs. This clonotype was obtained from a human donor in good health (CMV status not recorded). Some clones in this sample may be carry-over from other donors' samples. The gene calls are TRBV5-1 and TRBJ1-2; 7 bases line up with TRBD1. The CDR3 DNA reads as TGCGCCAGCAGAATTCAGGGGGAAGTGATCTATGGCTACACCTTC. This sequence encodes CASRIQGEVIYGYTF.